Listed below are T cell receptor beta chains from one sample, sequenced in a study of T cell clones after liver transplantation. Sequenced by immunoSEQ multiplex PCR; TCRdb stores in-frame clones only, minus some. The table includes approximately 51,000 clones, roughly nine tenths detected once. The sample in question was CD8+ T cells from blood, obtained 12 months after liver transplant. The source of these receptors is a human patient who received a liver transplant. Some T cells may be graft donor cells. CDR3s include the opening cysteine and the closing phenylalanine or tryptophan.

TRBJ2-7 | TRBV19 | CASRTWGRDRGSNEQYF
TRBJ2-1 | TRBV29-1 | CSVAVWGDNGRSYNEQFF
TRBJ2-7 | TRBV2 | CASSESEAGGGYEQYF
TRBJ2-5 | TRBV15 | CATSRDRGSETQYF
TRBJ1-4 | TRBV11-2 | CASSLVHQGRGEKLFF
TRBJ2-5 | TRBV5-1 | CASSPSGGAGETQYF
TRBJ2-3 | TRBV27 | CASSLLWMGRDTQYF
TRBJ1-1 | TRBV6-5 | CASSLGGYVFF
TRBJ1-4 | TRBV2 | CASSEYYRTAAATNEKLFF
TRBJ1-2 | TRBV28 | CASRPTLWTLEGYTF
TRBJ2-7 | TRBV28 | CASGDSLFDEQYF
TRBJ1-5 | TRBV7-9 | CASSPVYSNQPQHF
TRBJ2-1 | TRBV28 | CASSLWALQETEQFF
TRBJ2-7 | TRBV7-2 | CASSREGSLYEQYF
TRBJ2-7 | TRBV6-5 | CASSNLYEQYF
TRBJ1-4 | TRBV5-1 | CASSLGRTTNEKLFF
TRBJ2-6 | TRBV27 | CASSSLPGNSGANVLTF
TRBJ1-1 | TRBV14 | CASSQLGQGNTEAFF
TRBJ1-1 | TRBV7-6 | CASSLGAALNTEAFF
TRBJ2-7 | TRBV4-1 | CASSQAPGSYEQYF
TRBJ2-7 | TRBV11-2 | CASSPQIGSGYEQYF
TRBJ2-3 | TRBV27 | CASSPPRTDTQYF
TRBJ2-7 | TRBV4-1 | CASRPAGTSGTGEQYF
TRBJ2-5 | TRBV10-3 | CAIAEGETQYF